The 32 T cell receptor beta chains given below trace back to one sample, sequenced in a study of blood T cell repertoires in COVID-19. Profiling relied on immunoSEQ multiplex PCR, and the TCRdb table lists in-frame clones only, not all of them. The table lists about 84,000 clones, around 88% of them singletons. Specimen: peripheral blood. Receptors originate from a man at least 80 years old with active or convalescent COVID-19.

CDR3 coding DNA: TGTGCCTGGAGTGGCAAGGGTCAGGGGGAAGGAAAACTGTTTTTT. As protein: CAWSGKGQGEGKLFF. The chain recombines TRBV30 with TRBJ1-4; 7 positions agree with TRBD1. The V and J ends lost 1 base and 10 bases, in that order; junction bases with no gene match: 12. Germline V gene lookup returns CDR1 GTSNPN and CDR2 SVGIG (reference sequence). This CDR3 region has 15 residues. The full variable domain, rest sourced from reference TRBV30 and TRBJ1-4, is SQTIHQWPATLVQPVGSPLSLECTVEGTSNPNLYWYRQAAGRGLQLLFYSVGIGQISSEVPQNLSASRPQDRQFILSSKKLLLSDSGFYLCAWSGKGQGEGKLFFGSGTQLSVL.

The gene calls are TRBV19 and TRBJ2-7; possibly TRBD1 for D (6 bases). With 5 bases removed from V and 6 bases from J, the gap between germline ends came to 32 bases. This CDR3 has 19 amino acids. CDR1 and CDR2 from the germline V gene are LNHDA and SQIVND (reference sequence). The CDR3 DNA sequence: TGTGCCAGTAGTGTAAGACAGGTAATCGGCGCCCCGTTCAGAGGCGAGCAGTACTTC. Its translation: CASSVRQVIGAPFRGEQYF.

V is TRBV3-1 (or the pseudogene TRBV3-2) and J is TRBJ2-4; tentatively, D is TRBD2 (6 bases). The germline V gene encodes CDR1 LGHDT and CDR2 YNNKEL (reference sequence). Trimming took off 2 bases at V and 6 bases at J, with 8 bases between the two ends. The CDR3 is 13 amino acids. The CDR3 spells CASSQLGGNIQYF. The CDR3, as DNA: TGTGCCAGCAGCCAATTGGGGGGAAACATTCAGTACTTC.

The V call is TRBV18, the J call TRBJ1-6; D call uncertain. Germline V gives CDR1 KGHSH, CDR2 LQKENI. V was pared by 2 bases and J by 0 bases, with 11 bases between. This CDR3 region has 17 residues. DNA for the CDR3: TGTGCCAGCTCACCAGTCTTCGTCAGCTCCTATAATTCACCCCTCCACTTT. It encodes CASSPVFVSSYNSPLHF.

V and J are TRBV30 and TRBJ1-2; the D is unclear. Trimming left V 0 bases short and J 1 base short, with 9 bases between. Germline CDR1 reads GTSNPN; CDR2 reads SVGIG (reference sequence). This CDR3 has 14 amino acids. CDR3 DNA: TGTGCCTGGAGTGTTCCAGAAGATAACTATGGCTACACCTTC. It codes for CAWSVPEDNYGYTF. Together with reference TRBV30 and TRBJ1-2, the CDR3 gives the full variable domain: SQTIHQWPATLVQPVGSPLSLECTVEGTSNPNLYWYRQAAGRGLQLLFYSVGIGQISSEVPQNLSASRPQDRQFILSSKKLLLSDSGFYLCAWSVPEDNYGYTFGSGTRLTVV.

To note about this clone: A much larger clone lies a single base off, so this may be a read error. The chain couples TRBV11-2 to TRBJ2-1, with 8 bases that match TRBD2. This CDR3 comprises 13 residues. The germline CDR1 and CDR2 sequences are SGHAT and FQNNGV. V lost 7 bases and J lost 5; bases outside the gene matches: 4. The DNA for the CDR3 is TGTGCCAGCATCGGGACTAGAAACAATGAGCAGTTCTTC. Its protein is CASIGTRNNEQFF.

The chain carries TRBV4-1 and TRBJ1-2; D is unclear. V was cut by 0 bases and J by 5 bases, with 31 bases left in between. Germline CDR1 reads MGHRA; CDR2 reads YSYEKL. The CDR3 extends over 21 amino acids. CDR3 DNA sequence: TGCGCCAGCAGCCAAGATGGAGGCGGGTCAGTAAGAAAGGGAGGTGAATATGGCTACACCTTC. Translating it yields CASSQDGGGSVRKGGEYGYTF.

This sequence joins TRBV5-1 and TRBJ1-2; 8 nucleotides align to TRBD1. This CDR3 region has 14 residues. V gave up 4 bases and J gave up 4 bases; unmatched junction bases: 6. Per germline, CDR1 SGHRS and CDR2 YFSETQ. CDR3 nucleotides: TGCGCCAGCAGCGTCGACAGGGGAGCCTATGGCTACACCTTC. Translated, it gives CASSVDRGAYGYTF.

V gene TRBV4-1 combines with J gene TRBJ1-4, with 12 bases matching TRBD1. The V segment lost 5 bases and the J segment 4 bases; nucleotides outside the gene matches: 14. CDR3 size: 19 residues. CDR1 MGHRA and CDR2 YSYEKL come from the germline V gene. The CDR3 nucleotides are TGCGCCAGCAGCGGCTTTTCGGGGGGACAGGGGGCGCTTAATGAAAAACTGTTTTTT. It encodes CASSGFSGGQGALNEKLFF.

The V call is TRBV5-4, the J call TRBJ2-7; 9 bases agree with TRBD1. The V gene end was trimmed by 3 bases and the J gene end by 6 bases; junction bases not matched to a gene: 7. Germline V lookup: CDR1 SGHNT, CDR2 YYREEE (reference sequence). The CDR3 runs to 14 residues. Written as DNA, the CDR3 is TGTGCCAGCAGCTCGACTGACAGGGGGGGCGAGCAGTACTTC. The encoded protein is CASSSTDRGGEQYF.

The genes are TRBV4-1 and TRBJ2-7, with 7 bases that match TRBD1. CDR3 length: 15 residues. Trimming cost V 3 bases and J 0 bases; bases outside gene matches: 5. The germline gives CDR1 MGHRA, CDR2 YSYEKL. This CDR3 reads CASSHETGTSYEQYF. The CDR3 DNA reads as TGCGCCAGCAGCCATGAGACAGGGACCTCCTACGAGCAGTACTTC.

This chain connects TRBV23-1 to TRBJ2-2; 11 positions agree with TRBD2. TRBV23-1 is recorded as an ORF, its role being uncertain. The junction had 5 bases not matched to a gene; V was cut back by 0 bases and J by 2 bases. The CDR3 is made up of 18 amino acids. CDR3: CASSQSTSGGDNTGELFF. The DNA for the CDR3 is TGCGCCAGCAGTCAATCAACTAGCGGGGGAGACAACACCGGGGAGCTGTTTTTT.

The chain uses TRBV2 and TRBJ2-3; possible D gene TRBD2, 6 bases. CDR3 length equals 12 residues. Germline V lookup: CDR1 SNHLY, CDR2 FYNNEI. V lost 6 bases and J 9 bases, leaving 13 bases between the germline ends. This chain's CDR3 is CASRAGLLTQYF. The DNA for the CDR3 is TGTGCCAGCAGAGCGGGTTTATTGACGCAGTATTTT.

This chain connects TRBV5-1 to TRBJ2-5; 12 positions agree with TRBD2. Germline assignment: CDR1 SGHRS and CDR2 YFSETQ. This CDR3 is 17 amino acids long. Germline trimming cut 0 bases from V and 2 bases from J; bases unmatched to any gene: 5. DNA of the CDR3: TGCGCCAGCAGCTTGGGGGCTAGCGGGAGGGGTCAAGAGACCCAGTACTTC. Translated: CASSLGASGRGQETQYF.

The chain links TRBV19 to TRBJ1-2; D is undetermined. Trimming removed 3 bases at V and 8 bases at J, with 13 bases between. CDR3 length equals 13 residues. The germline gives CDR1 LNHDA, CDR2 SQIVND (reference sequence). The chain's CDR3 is CASSIQVAEGYTF. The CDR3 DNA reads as TGTGCCAGTAGTATTCAGGTAGCGGAGGGCTACACCTTC.

The CDR3 is CASSLGAGGNSYEQYF. The CDR3, as DNA: TGTGCCAGCAGCTTAGGAGCGGGAGGAAACTCCTACGAGCAGTACTTC. The chain couples TRBV7-2 to TRBJ2-7; TRBD2 agrees at 9 bases. CDR1 is SGHTA and CDR2 is FQGNSA in the germline V gene. V lost 1 base to trimming and J lost 0 bases; unmatched junction nucleotides: 4. This CDR3 is 16 amino acids long.

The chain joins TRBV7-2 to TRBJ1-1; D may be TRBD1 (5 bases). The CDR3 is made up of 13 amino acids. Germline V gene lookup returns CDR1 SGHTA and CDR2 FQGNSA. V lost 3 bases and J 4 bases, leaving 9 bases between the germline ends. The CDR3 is CASSFRQITEAFF. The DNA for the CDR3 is TGTGCCAGCAGCTTTCGACAGATCACTGAAGCTTTCTTT.

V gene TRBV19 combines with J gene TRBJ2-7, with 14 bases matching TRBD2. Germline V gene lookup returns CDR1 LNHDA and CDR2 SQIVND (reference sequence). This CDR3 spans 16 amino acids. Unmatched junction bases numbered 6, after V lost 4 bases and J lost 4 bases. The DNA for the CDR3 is TGTGCCAGTAGTAACTTGGGGACTAGCGGGAGTTACGAGCAGTACTTC. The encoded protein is CASSNLGTSGSYEQYF.

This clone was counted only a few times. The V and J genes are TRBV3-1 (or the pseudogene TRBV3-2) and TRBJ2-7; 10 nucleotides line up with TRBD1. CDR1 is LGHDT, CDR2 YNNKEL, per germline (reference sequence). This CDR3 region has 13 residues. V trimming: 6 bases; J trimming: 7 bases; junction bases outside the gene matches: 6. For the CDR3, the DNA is TGTGCCAGCAGGGGACAGGGGAGGGGGGAGCAGTACTTC. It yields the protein CASRGQGRGEQYF.

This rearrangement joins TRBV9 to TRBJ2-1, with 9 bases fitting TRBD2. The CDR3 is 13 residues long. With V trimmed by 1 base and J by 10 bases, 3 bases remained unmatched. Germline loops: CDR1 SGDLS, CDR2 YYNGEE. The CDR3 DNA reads TGTGCCAGCAGCGTACTAGCGGGGAGGGAGCAGTTCTTC. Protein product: CASSVLAGREQFF. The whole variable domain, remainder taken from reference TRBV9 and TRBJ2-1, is DSGVTQTPKHLITATGQRVTLRCSPRSGDLSVYWYQQSLDQGLQFLIQYYNGEERAKGNILERFSAQQFPDLHSELNLSSLELGDSALYFCASSVLAGREQFFGPGTRLTVL.

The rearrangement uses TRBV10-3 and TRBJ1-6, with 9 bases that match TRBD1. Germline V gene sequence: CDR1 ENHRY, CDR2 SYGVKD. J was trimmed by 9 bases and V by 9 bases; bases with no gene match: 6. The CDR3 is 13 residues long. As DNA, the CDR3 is TGTGCCATGGGACAGGGTAGTGGTTCACCCCTCCACTTT. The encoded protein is CAMGQGSGSPLHF.

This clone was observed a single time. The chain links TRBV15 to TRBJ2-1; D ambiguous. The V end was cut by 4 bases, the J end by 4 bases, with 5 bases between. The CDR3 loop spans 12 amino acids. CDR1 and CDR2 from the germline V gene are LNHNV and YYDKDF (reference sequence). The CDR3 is CATSTGYNEQFF. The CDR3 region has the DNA TGTGCCACCAGCACAGGATACAATGAGCAGTTCTTC. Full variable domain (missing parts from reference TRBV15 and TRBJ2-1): DAMVIQNPRYQVTQFGKPVTLSCSQTLNHNVMYWYQQKSSQAPKLLFHYYDKDFNNEADTPDNFQSRRPNTSFCFLDIRSPGLGDTAMYLCATSTGYNEQFFGPGTRLTVL.

The DNA of the CDR3 is TGTGCCAGCACCCCACTCGGCACAGATACGCAGTATTTT. Translation gives CASTPLGTDTQYF. The genes are TRBV6-5 and TRBJ2-3; no definite D call. CDR1 and CDR2 (germline): MNHEY, SVGAGI. Deletions cut 7 bases from V and 1 base from J, with 9 bases between. This CDR3 comprises 13 residues.

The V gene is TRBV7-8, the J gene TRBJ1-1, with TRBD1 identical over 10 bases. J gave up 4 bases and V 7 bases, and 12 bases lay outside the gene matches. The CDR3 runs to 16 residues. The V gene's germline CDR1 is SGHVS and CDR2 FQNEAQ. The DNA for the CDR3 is TGTGCCAGCACCCTAAGGGGACAGGGGTTGCCCACTGAAGCTTTCTTT. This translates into CASTLRGQGLPTEAFF.

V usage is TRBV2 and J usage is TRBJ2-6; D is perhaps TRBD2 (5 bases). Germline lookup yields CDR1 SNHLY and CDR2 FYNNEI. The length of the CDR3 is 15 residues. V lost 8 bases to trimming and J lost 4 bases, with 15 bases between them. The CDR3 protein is CASSPEASGANVLTF. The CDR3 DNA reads TGTGCCAGCTCGCCAGAAGCTAGCGGGGCCAACGTCCTGACTTTC.

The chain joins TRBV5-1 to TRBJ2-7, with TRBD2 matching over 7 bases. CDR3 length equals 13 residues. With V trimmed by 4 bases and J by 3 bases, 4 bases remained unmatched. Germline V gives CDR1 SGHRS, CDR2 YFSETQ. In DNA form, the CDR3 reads TGCGCCAGCAGCCTAGGGACTATCTACGAGCAGTACTTC. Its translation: CASSLGTIYEQYF.

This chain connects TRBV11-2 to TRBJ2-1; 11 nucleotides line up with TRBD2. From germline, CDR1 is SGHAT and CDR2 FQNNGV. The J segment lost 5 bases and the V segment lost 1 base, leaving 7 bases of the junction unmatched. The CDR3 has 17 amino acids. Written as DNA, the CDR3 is TGTGCCAGCAGCTTAGTATCGACTAGCGGGAATAACAATGAGCAGTTCTTC. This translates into CASSLVSTSGNNNEQFF.

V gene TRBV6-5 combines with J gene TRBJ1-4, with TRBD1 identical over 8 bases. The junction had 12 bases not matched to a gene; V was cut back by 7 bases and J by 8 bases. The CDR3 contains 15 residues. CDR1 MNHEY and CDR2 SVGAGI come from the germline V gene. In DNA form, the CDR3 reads TGTGCCAGCACCAGGGCGGCCAGGGGGCAGGAAAAACTGTTTTTT. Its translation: CASTRAARGQEKLFF.

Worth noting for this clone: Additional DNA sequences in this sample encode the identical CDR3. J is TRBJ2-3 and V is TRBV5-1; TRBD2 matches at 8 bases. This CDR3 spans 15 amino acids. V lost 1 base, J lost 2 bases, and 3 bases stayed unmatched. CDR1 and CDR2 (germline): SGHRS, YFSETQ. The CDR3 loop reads CASSLRGGSTDTQYF. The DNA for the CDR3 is TGCGCCAGCAGCTTGCGCGGGGGGTCCACAGATACGCAGTATTTT. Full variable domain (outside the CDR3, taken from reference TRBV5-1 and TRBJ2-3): KAGVTQTPRYLIKTRGQQVTLSCSPISGHRSVSWYQQTPGQGLQFLFEYFSETQRNKGNFPGRFSGRQFSNSRSEMNVSTLELGDSALYLCASSLRGGSTDTQYFGPGTRLTVL.

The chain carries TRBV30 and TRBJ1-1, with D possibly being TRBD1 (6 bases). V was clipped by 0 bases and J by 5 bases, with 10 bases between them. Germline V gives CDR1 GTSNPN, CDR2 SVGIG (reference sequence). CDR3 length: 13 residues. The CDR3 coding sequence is TGTGCCTGGAGTGTGGCGGGGGCGACTGAAGCTTTCTTT. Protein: CAWSVAGATEAFF.

CDR3 nucleotide sequence: TGTGCCAGCAGCACTAGCGGGGGGCAGTTCTTC. The encoded protein is CASSTSGGQFF. V and J are TRBV7-2 and TRBJ2-1; 11 bases align to TRBD2. The CDR3 loop spans 11 amino acids. Germline assignment: CDR1 SGHTA and CDR2 FQGNSA. J lost 12 bases, V lost 5 bases, and 0 bases had no gene match.

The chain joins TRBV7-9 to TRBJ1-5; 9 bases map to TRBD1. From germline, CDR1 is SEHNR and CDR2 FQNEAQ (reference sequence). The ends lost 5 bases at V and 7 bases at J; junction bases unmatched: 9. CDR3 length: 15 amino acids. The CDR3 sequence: CASSPPGQGSQPQHF. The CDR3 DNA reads TGTGCCAGCAGCCCGCCGGGACAGGGAAGCCAGCCCCAGCATTTT.